The clone carrying this TCR beta chain has only a few counts. Its antigen is as yet unknown. V shed 0 bases and J 5 bases; nucleotides not matched to a gene: 9. CDR3 length: 18 residues. The germline V gene has CDR1 SGHNT and CDR2 YENEEA. The data were taken from a study of cytomegalovirus exposure and HLA in healthy donors. Whole-study context: Samples from HLA-typed donors yielded 65 million to 85 million unique TCRs in an early data release. Study-level findings and limits: One variant, a missense change in DCLRE1C, was linked in a later analysis to TCR beta V- and J-gene trimming. TRBV6-2, TRBV6-3 and some other V segments were excluded as indistinguishable. It is likely that the observed cluster of highly shared sequence variants was a sequencing artifact.

The PCR ran on 60 Vbeta and 13 Jbeta primers. Method: immunoSEQ multiplex PCR; TCRdb's copy keeps in-frame clones and lacks some. The top ten hold around 5.7% of the sample, which has 200,000 to 250,000 clones, around 80% seen once. The source of this sequence is a woman aged 40-49 years in good health and CMV-seropositive. The chain is built from TRBV11-3 and TRBJ2-3; TRBD2 matches 12 bases. Sample: PBMCs. CDR3 loop: CASSLDRSSGRARDTQYF. CDR3 nucleotides: TGTGCCAGCAGCTTAGATCGGTCTAGCGGGAGGGCAAGAGATACGCAGTATTTT.